The TCR beta chain described here comes from a study of shared clonotypes between healthy human individuals. Sequencing used immunoSEQ multiplex PCR; TCRdb keeps in-frame clones, though not all of them. This sample has over a million clones; 95% to 97% occur once, and the top ten carry more than 0.9%. Trimming pared 0 bases from V and 4 bases from J, leaving 15 bases between. CDR3 length: 16 amino acids. CDR1 is SGHRS and CDR2 is YFSETQ in the germline V gene. This TCR was sampled from a man aged 25-40 years in good health. Sequenced: naive CD4+ T cells sorted from blood. The subset was: CD45RA+ positively selected. This chain connects TRBV5-1 to TRBJ2-3; D remains ambiguous. The CDR3 region has the DNA TGCGCCAGCAGCTTGGAAGCCAGTGGTTTTGCAGATACGCAGTATTTT. Its protein is CASSLEASGFADTQYF. Variable domain in full (rest from reference TRBV5-1 and TRBJ2-3): KAGVTQTPRYLIKTRGQQVTLSCSPISGHRSVSWYQQTPGQGLQFLFEYFSETQRNKGNFPGRFSGRQFSNSRSEMNVSTLELGDSALYLCASSLEASGFADTQYFGPGTRLTVL.